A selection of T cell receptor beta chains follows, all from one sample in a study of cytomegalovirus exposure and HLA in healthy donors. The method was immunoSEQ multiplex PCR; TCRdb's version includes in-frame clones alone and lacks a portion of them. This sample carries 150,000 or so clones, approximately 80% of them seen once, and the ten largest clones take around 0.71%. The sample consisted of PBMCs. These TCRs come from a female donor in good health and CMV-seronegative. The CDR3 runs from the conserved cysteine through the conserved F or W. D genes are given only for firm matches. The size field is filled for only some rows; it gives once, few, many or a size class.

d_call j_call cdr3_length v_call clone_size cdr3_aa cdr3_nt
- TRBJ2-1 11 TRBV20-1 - CSAKEGEEQFF TGCAGTGCTAAGGAGGGTGAGGAGCAGTTCTTC
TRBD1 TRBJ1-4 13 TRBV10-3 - CAISGTGQGYAFF TGTGCCATCAGTGGGACAGGGCAGGGATATGCGTTTTTT
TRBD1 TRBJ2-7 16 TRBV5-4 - CASSPGGGQGPYEQYF TGTGCCAGCAGTCCTGGTGGGGGACAGGGGCCCTACGAGCAGTACTTC
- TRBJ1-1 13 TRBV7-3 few CASSAGRDTEAFF TGTGCCAGCAGCGCGGGACGGGACACTGAAGCTTTCTTT
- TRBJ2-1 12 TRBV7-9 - CASSLVMREQFF TGTGCCAGCAGCTTAGTCATGCGGGAGCAGTTCTTC
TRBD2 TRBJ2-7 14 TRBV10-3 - CAISSSGGAYEQYF TGTGCCATCAGCTCCTCGGGGGGGGCCTACGAGCAGTACTTC
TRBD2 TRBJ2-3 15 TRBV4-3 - CASSRTSGEADTQYF TGCGCCAGCAGCCGCACTAGCGGGGAGGCAGATACGCAGTATTTT
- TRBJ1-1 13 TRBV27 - CASSLRGYTEAFF TGTGCCAGCAGTTTACGGGGATACACTGAAGCTTTCTTT
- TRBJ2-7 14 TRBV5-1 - CATYMGRGSYEQYF TGCGCCACCTACATGGGACGGGGGTCCTACGAGCAGTACTTC
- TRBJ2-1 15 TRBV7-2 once CASSFGGTANNEQFF TGTGCCAGCAGCTTTGGAGGAACAGCAAACAATGAGCAGTTCTTC
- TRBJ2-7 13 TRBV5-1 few CASSFQGSYEQYF TGCGCCAGCAGCTTCCAGGGGTCCTACGAGCAGTACTTC
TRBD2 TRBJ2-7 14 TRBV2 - CASRPGTSGYEQYF TGTGCCAGCAGGCCCGGGACTAGCGGTTACGAGCAGTACTTC
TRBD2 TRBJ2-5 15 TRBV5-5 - CASMGLAGTFVAQYF TGTGCCAGCATGGGACTAGCGGGGACCTTCGTGGCCCAGTACTTC
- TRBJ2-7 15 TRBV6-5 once CASSYRDIRGYEQYF TGTGCCAGCAGTTACCGGGACATAAGGGGCTACGAGCAGTACTTC
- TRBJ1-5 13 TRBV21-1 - CASSKEGDQPQHF TGTGCCAGCAGCAAAGAGGGGGATCAGCCCCAGCATTTT
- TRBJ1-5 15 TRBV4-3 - CASSQEWQGYQPQHF TGCGCCAGCAGCCAAGAGTGGCAGGGGTATCAGCCCCAGCATTTT
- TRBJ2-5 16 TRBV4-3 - CASSQDWRGGSETQYF TGCGCCAGCAGCCAAGATTGGAGGGGGGGCTCGGAGACCCAGTACTTC
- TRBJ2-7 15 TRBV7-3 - CASSQRAGSSYEQYF TGTGCCAGCAGCCAGAGGGCAGGTAGCTCCTACGAGCAGTACTTC
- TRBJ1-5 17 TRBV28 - CASSPYPRQAGNQPQHF TGTGCCAGCAGTCCATACCCACGGCAGGCAGGCAATCAGCCCCAGCATTTT
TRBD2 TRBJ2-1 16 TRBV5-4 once CASSSSGGARYNEQFF TGTGCCAGCAGCAGTAGCGGGGGGGCGAGATACAATGAGCAGTTCTTC
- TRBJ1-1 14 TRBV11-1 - CASSYVSQGTEAFF TGTGCCAGCAGCTACGTTTCGCAGGGCACTGAAGCTTTCTTT
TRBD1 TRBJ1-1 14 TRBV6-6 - CASRSRTGNTEAFF TGTGCCAGCAGATCCCGGACAGGGAACACTGAAGCTTTCTTT
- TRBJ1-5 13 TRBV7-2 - CASSLEGRRDQHF TGTGCCAGCAGCTTAGAGGGTCGCAGGGACCAGCATTTT
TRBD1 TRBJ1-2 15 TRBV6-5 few CASGRQGLVDYGYTF TGTGCCAGCGGGAGACAGGGGTTGGTTGACTATGGCTACACCTTC
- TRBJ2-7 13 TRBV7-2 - CASSPGPAWEQYF TGTGCCAGCAGCCCTGGGCCCGCGTGGGAGCAGTACTTC
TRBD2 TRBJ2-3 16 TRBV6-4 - CASSEGLAGGPDTQYF TGTGCCAGCAGTGAAGGACTAGCGGGGGGGCCAGATACGCAGTATTTT
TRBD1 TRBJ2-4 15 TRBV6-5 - CASSPGQGTRNSQYF TGTGCCAGCAGCCCGGGACAGGGAACGAGAAACAGTCAGTACTTC
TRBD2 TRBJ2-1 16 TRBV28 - CASSRLTSGDYNEQFF TGTGCCAGCAGTCGTTTGACTAGCGGGGATTACAATGAGCAGTTCTTC
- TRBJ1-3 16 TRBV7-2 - CASSLNRVVSGNTIYF TGTGCCAGCAGCTTAAACAGGGTAGTGTCTGGAAACACCATATATTTT
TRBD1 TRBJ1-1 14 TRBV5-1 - CASSRSQGAFEAFF TGCGCCAGCAGCCGGTCTCAGGGGGCGTTTGAAGCTTTCTTT
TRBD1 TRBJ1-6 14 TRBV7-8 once CASSPDRGGSPLHF TGTGCCAGCAGCCCAGACAGGGGCGGTTCACCCCTCCACTTT
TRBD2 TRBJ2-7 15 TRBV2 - CASSVIGLALTEQYF TGTGCCAGCAGTGTGATCGGACTAGCGTTAACCGAGCAGTACTTC
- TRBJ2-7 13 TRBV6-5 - CASSYGAPYEQYF TGTGCCAGCAGTTACGGGGCACCTTACGAGCAGTACTTC
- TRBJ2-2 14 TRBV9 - CASSPGTRSGELFF TGTGCCAGCAGCCCCGGGACTCGTTCCGGGGAGCTGTTTTTT
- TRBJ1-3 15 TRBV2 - CASSNDRTSGNTIYF TGTGCCAGCAGCAACGACAGGACCTCTGGAAACACCATATATTTT
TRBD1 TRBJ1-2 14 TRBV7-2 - CASSVTGGGDGYTF TGTGCCAGCAGCGTTACAGGGGGGGGTGATGGCTACACCTTC
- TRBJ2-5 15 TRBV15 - CATSRGGASQETQYF TGTGCCACCAGCAGAGGAGGAGCCAGCCAAGAGACCCAGTACTTC
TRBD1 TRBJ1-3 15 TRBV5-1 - CASRQGVNSGNTIYF TGCGCCAGCAGACAGGGGGTCAACTCTGGAAACACCATATATTTT
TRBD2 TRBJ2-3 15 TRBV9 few CASRAGTSGTDTQYF TGTGCCAGCAGAGCAGGGACTAGCGGGACAGATACGCAGTATTTT
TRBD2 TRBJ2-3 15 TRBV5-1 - CASMELAGGPDTQYF TGCGCCAGCATGGAACTAGCGGGGGGCCCAGATACGCAGTATTTT
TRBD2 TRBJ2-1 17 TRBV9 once CASSSRTSGSWNNEQFF TGTGCCAGCAGTTCTAGGACTAGCGGGAGTTGGAACAATGAGCAGTTCTTC
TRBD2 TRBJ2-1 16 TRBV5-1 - CASSLGGTSGRGEQFF TGCGCCAGCAGCTTGGGGGGGACTAGCGGGAGAGGTGAGCAGTTCTTC
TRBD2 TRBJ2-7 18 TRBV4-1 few CASSQAGGSGRSSYEQYF TGCGCCAGCAGCCAAGCGGGTGGTAGCGGGAGAAGTTCTTACGAGCAGTACTTC
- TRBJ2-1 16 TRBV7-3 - CASSLMGGASYNEQFF TGTGCCAGCAGCTTAATGGGGGGGGCGTCCTACAATGAGCAGTTCTTC
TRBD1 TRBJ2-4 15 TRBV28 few CASSLPRGIRNSQYF TGTGCCAGCAGTTTGCCCAGGGGGATTCGAAACAGTCAGTACTTC
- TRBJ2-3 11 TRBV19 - CASSDSYTQYF TGTGCCAGCTCTGACAGTTATACGCAGTATTTT
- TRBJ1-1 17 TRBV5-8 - CASTQDSWALMNTEAFF TGTGCCAGCACTCAGGACAGTTGGGCCCTCATGAACACTGAAGCTTTCTTT
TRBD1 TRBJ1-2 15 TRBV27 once CASSFRDSKLWGYTF TGTGCCAGCAGTTTCCGGGACAGCAAACTTTGGGGCTACACCTTC
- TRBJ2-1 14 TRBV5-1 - CASSPTIGYNEQFF TGCGCCAGCAGCCCTACGATCGGCTACAATGAGCAGTTCTTC
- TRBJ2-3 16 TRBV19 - CASPIPDSSSTDTQYF TGTGCCAGTCCCATCCCGGACAGCTCTAGCACAGATACGCAGTATTTT
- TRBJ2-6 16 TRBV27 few CASSRTPSSGANGLTF TGTGCCAGCAGTAGAACACCGAGCTCTGGGGCCAACGGCCTGACTTTC